The 3 T cell receptor beta chains listed next were all sequenced from one sample in a study of blood T cell repertoires in COVID-19. The assay was immunoSEQ multiplex PCR, and TCRdb's table has in-frame clones only and misses some. The sample shows a few hundred thousand clones, roughly 87% of them seen only once. Specimen: PBMCs or T cells enriched from blood (not recorded which). The receptors stem from a woman aged 40 to 49 who had recovered from COVID-19.

This chain links TRBV29-1 with TRBJ2-5; 10 bases fit TRBD2. Germline V gene sequence: CDR1 SQVTM, CDR2 ANQGSEA. CDR3 length: 13 amino acids. J was trimmed by 4 bases and V by 7 bases; bases with no gene match: 6. The CDR3 DNA reads as TGCAGCGCCATAGCGGGAGGAGGAGAGACCCAGTACTTC. Translation: CSAIAGGGETQYF.

The chain is built from TRBV2 and TRBJ2-1; no firm D call. Germline V gene sequence: CDR1 SNHLY, CDR2 FYNNEI. This CDR3 region has 13 residues. With 3 bases removed from V and 7 bases from J, the gap between germline ends came to 10 bases. The CDR3: CASSETPGNEQFF. The CDR3 bases are TGTGCCAGCAGTGAGACGCCCGGGAATGAGCAGTTCTTC.

The table lists this clone with a count of one. The rearrangement joins TRBV3-1 (or the pseudogene TRBV3-2) to TRBJ1-1; tentatively, D is TRBD1 (6 bases). This CDR3 has 13 residues. Germline CDR1 reads LGHDT; CDR2 reads YNNKEL (reference sequence). Trimming shortened V by 1 base and J by 13 bases, and 16 bases separated the two germline ends. The CDR3 sequence: CASSQGREGVGFF. In DNA form, the CDR3 reads TGTGCCAGCAGCCAAGGGAGGGAGGGGGTTGGTTTCTTT.